The 25 T cell receptor beta chains in this list originate from one sample, sequenced in a study of human T cells and chemical hapten exposure. The time point: patch test 2, 6 weeks after DPC sensitization. Treatment: therapeutic diphenylcyclopropenone sensitization with weekly scalp DPC. Using its own MiXCR run on the RACE reads, TCRdb lists one record per CDR3 protein. The profile covers about 140,000 distinct CDR3 sequences, with about an eighth appearing a single time and more than 1.1% taken by the ten largest. The material was whole blood, obtained in connection with sensitization to the hapten diphenylcyclopropenone (DPC). Receptors were obtained from a woman aged 45 to 65 with alopecia areata. Some clones in this sample may be carry-over from other donors' samples.

This clonotype has more than one count but fewer than ten. V usage is TRBV5-1 and J usage is TRBJ2-1; D call uncertain. This CDR3 has 14 amino acids. V lost 0 bases and J 5 bases, leaving 9 bases between the germline ends. Germline CDR1 is SGHRS and CDR2 is YFSETQ. CDR3 protein: CASSLAFQNNEQFF. In DNA, the CDR3 is TGCGCCAGCAGCTTGGCCTTCCAAAACAATGAGCAGTTCTTC.

This clonotype was seen ten or more times. This rearrangement joins TRBV5-1 to TRBJ2-1; no definite D call. V was trimmed by 5 bases and J by 1 base, leaving 7 bases between them. The CDR3 covers 13 residues. Germline V lookup: CDR1 SGHRS, CDR2 YFSETQ. CDR3 sequence reads: CASRAPSYNEQFF. The CDR3 region has the DNA TGCGCCAGCAGAGCACCATCCTACAATGAGCAGTTCTTC.

This clonotype appeared a few times. This chain links TRBV15 with TRBJ2-7; perhaps TRBD1 as D (5 bases). CDR1 is LNHNV, CDR2 YYDKDF, per germline (reference sequence). The CDR3 totals 13 residues. V lost 5 bases, J lost 3 bases, and 11 bases lay in between. The CDR3 loop reads CATSEHQGYEQYF. The CDR3 coding sequence is TGTGCCACCAGCGAGCACCAGGGCTACGAGCAGTACTTC.

This clonotype occurred many times. The genes are TRBV5-5 and TRBJ2-1; a weak D match, TRBD1 (6 bases). Germline values: CDR1 SGHKS, CDR2 YYEKEE (reference sequence). CDR3 size: 18 residues. V lost 4 bases and J lost 0, with 20 bases in between. The CDR3 nucleotides read TGTGCCAGCAGCCGACGGGGCACAGGGATGGACTCCTACAATGAGCAGTTCTTC. This codes for CASSRRGTGMDSYNEQFF.

The table lists this clonotype with many counts. This sequence joins TRBV12-3 or TRBV12-4 and TRBJ2-7; 7 positions agree with TRBD1. The CDR3 has 13 amino acids. Germline trimming cut 8 bases from V and 4 bases from J; bases unmatched to any gene: 8. CDR3 bases: TGTGCCAGCGGATACAGGGGATTATACGAGCAGTACTTC. Its translation: CASGYRGLYEQYF.

Only a few counts were recorded for this clonotype. This chain uses TRBV12-5 with TRBJ2-5; the match to TRBD1 covers 7 bases. The V segment lost 7 bases and the J segment 0 bases; nucleotides outside the gene matches: 5. Germline V CDR1 and CDR2: LGHNT, FRNRAP. The CDR3 has 14 amino acids. The CDR3 nucleotides read TGTGCTAGTGCCCGGGACAGTTACCAAGAGACCCAGTACTTC. It specifies CASARDSYQETQYF.

Only a few counts were recorded for this clonotype. The rearrangement links TRBV6-6 to TRBJ2-1, with D possibly TRBD2 on 6 matching bases. The CDR3 loop spans 14 amino acids. Per germline, CDR1 MNHNY and CDR2 SVGAGI (reference sequence). With 5 bases removed from V and 3 bases from J, the gap between germline ends came to 11 bases. CDR3 sequence: CASSAGTNYNEQFF. DNA for the CDR3: TGTGCCAGCAGTGCGGGGACCAACTACAATGAGCAGTTCTTC.

This clonotype has at least ten counts. The chain has TRBV5-8 and TRBJ2-7; 8 positions match TRBD1. Germline loops: CDR1 SGHTS, CDR2 YDEGEE. This CDR3 region has 15 residues. V dropped 4 bases and J dropped 0; count of bases not matched to a gene: 6. The CDR3 nucleotides are TGTGCCAGCAGCAGAGCAGGGGGCGCCTCCTACGAGCAGTACTTC. Residues: CASSRAGGASYEQYF.

The sample holds many counts of this clonotype. This chain connects TRBV25-1 to TRBJ2-3, with D perhaps TRBD1 or TRBD2 (5 bases each). V lost 1 base, J lost 1 base, and 9 bases lay in between. The CDR3 totals 15 residues. From germline, CDR1 is MGHDK and CDR2 SYGVNS. CDR3 DNA sequence: TGTGCCAGCAGTGAATGGGACGGGGGCACAGATACGCAGTATTTT. As protein: CASSEWDGGTDTQYF.

This clonotype was detected only a few times. This chain joins TRBV29-1 and TRBJ2-1; TRBD1 matches 11 bases. This CDR3 comprises 13 residues. V lost 7 bases to trimming and J lost 9 bases; unmatched junction nucleotides: 8. The germline V gene encodes CDR1 SQVTM and CDR2 ANQGSEA. Here the CDR3 DNA reads TGCAGCGAAGCTAGGACAGGGGGCCCTGAGCAGTTCTTC. Its translation: CSEARTGGPEQFF.

The chain joins TRBV7-8 to TRBJ2-7, with D possibly being TRBD2 (6 bases). This CDR3 spans 16 amino acids. Germline V gives CDR1 SGHVS, CDR2 FQNEAQ. Trimming removed 5 bases from V and 2 bases from J, with 19 bases in between. This CDR3 reads CASSVKTGTAAYEQYF. DNA for the CDR3: TGTGCCAGCAGCGTGAAGACCGGGACTGCCGCCTACGAGCAGTACTTC.

This clonotype showed up just a few times. This sequence joins TRBV27 and TRBJ1-5, with a weak D call TRBD1 (6 bases). CDR1 and CDR2 from the germline V gene are MNHEY and SMNVEV (reference sequence). CDR3 size: 15 residues. V lost 6 bases, J lost 5 bases, and 17 bases lay in between. CDR3 nucleotide sequence: TGTGCCAGCAGCTCCAGGGGCCCGACCTATCAGCCCCAGCATTTT. It codes for CASSSRGPTYQPQHF.

This clonotype occurred a few times. The genes are TRBV5-1 and TRBJ2-3, with 7 bases identical to TRBD2. The CDR3 spans 17 residues. The ends lost 3 bases at V and 0 bases at J; junction bases unmatched: 10. The germline V gene encodes CDR1 SGHRS and CDR2 YFSETQ. CDR3 residues: CASSYGLGPRSTDTQYF. CDR3 DNA sequence: TGCGCCAGCAGCTATGGACTAGGCCCTAGAAGCACAGATACGCAGTATTTT. The complete variable domain, with remaining parts taken from reference TRBV5-1 and TRBJ2-3, reads KAGVTQTPRYLIKTRGQQVTLSCSPISGHRSVSWYQQTPGQGLQFLFEYFSETQRNKGNFPGRFSGRQFSNSRSEMNVSTLELGDSALYLCASSYGLGPRSTDTQYFGPGTRLTVL.

Only a few counts were recorded for this clonotype. The chain recombines TRBV7-6 with TRBJ2-3; TRBD2 matches at 7 bases. The trim removed 5 bases at V and 6 bases at J, leaving 5 bases unmatched. The CDR3 has 13 residues. Germline CDR1 and CDR2: SGHVS and FNYEAQ. The CDR3 loop is CASSTGTTDTQYF. As DNA, the CDR3 is TGTGCCAGCAGCACCGGGACTACGGATACGCAGTATTTT.

The CDR3 sequence is CARWASFYNEQFF. As DNA, the CDR3 is TGTGCCCGGTGGGCTAGTTTTTACAATGAGCAGTTCTTC. The V and J genes are TRBV11-3 and TRBJ2-1; no reliable D call. V was clipped by 11 bases and J by 4 bases, with 15 bases between them. Per germline, CDR1 SGHNT and CDR2 YENEEA. This CDR3 is 13 amino acids long.

The J gene is TRBJ2-7, the V gene TRBV4-2; the D call may be TRBD1 or TRBD2 (5 bases each). Trimming took 0 bases from V and 4 from J, leaving 16 bases between them. CDR3 length: 16 amino acids. CDR1 is LGHNA and CDR2 is YNFKEQ in the germline V gene. The CDR3 DNA follows: TGTGCCAGCAGCCAAGAGGCAGGGACGGCCACATACGAGCAGTACTTC. Its protein is CASSQEAGTATYEQYF.

The chain couples TRBV18 to TRBJ2-1; 10 nucleotides align to TRBD2. The germline V gene has CDR1 KGHSH and CDR2 LQKENI. J lost 7 bases, V lost 4 bases, and 10 bases had no gene match. There are 16 residues in the CDR3. CDR3 sequence: CASSLFTSGVENEQFF. DNA for the CDR3: TGTGCCAGCTCACTTTTCACTAGCGGGGTAGAGAATGAGCAGTTCTTC. The whole variable domain, filled in from reference TRBV18 and TRBJ2-1, reads NAGVMQNPRHLVRRRGQEARLRCSPMKGHSHVYWYRQLPEEGLKFMVYLQKENIIDESGMPKERFSAEFPKEGPSILRIQQVVRGDSAAYFCASSLFTSGVENEQFFGPGTRLTVL.

This clonotype was counted a few times. V and J are TRBV7-3 and TRBJ2-1; D remains unclear. Germline V gene sequence: CDR1 SGHTA, CDR2 FQGTGA. Trimming cost V 1 base and J 4 bases, with 5 bases left between them. This CDR3 spans 13 amino acids. CDR3 in DNA: TGTGCCAGCAGCTTAATGCAGTACAATGAGCAGTTCTTC. It specifies CASSLMQYNEQFF. The whole variable domain, remainder taken from reference TRBV7-3 and TRBJ2-1, is GAGVSQTPSNKVTEKGKYVELRCDPISGHTALYWYRQSLGQGPEFLIYFQGTGAADDSGLPNDRFFAVRPEGSVSTLKIQRTERGDSAVYLCASSLMQYNEQFFGPGTRLTVL.

This clonotype was seen once. The J gene is TRBJ1-1, the V gene TRBV6-5, with D tentatively TRBD1 (6 bases). CDR1 and CDR2 (germline): MNHEY, SVGAGI. The CDR3 loop spans 15 amino acids. The V end lost 6 bases, the J end lost 1 base, and 15 bases lay between the germline ends. DNA for the CDR3: TGTGCCAGCAGGTCTTCAGGGGCCGCGAACACTGAAGCTTTCTTT. This encodes CASRSSGAANTEAFF.

This clonotype was found many times. J is TRBJ1-6 and V is TRBV20-1; D unclear. CDR3 length: 16 amino acids. CDR1 is DFQATT, CDR2 SNEGSKA, per germline (reference sequence). The V and J ends lost 0 bases and 5 bases respectively, with 14 bases between them. The CDR3 reads CSARDRRLRDNSPLHF. CDR3 nucleotides: TGCAGTGCTAGAGATCGGCGGCTTCGGGATAATTCACCCCTCCACTTT.

This clonotype has ten or more counts. The chain joins TRBV20-1 to TRBJ2-1; the match to TRBD2 covers 12 bases. J was trimmed by 15 bases and V by 5 bases; bases with no gene match: 17. The germline gives CDR1 DFQATT, CDR2 SNEGSKA (reference sequence). The CDR3 is made up of 15 amino acids. The CDR3 spells CSALVPVASGRARFF. CDR3 DNA: TGCAGTGCTCTAGTACCGGTGGCTAGCGGGAGGGCCCGGTTCTTC.

The V gene is TRBV20-1, the J gene TRBJ1-1; D unresolved. Germline V gene data show CDR1 as DFQATT and CDR2 as SNEGSKA (reference sequence). Trimming removed 0 bases at V and 1 base at J, with 6 bases between. The CDR3 loop spans 13 amino acids. The CDR3 here is CSARDQKNTEAFF. The CDR3 DNA reads TGCAGTGCTAGAGATCAGAAGAACACTGAAGCTTTCTTT.

In this sample, this clonotype turned up many times. The chain is built from TRBV29-1 and TRBJ2-7; D might be TRBD2 (5 bases). The germline V gene has CDR1 SQVTM and CDR2 ANQGSEA. CDR3 length: 13 residues. Between the trimmed V and J ends, which lost 8 bases and 0 bases, there was a span of 14 bases. CDR3 loop: CSFSGVSSYEQYF. The CDR3 DNA reads TGCAGCTTCTCCGGGGTCAGCTCCTACGAGCAGTACTTC.

This clonotype has a handful of counts. The chain has TRBV5-4 and TRBJ2-1; 8 positions match TRBD2. The CDR3 loop spans 15 amino acids. Trimming removed 0 bases from V and 9 bases from J; junction bases left unmatched: 8. Germline CDR1 and CDR2: SGHNT and YYREEE (reference sequence). The CDR3 is CASSLAGGGSGEQFF. The CDR3 DNA is TGTGCCAGCAGCTTGGCCGGCGGGGGGAGCGGTGAGCAGTTCTTC.

Ten or more counts support this clonotype. The chain combines TRBV20-1 with TRBJ2-3; 7 bases map to TRBD2. J was trimmed by 3 bases and V by 0 bases; bases with no gene match: 15. CDR1 is DFQATT, CDR2 SNEGSKA, per germline (reference sequence). The CDR3 covers 18 residues. CDR3 protein: CSARDAGRARRETDTQYF. Here the CDR3 DNA reads TGCAGTGCTAGAGATGCGGGGAGGGCCAGGCGGGAGACAGATACGCAGTATTTT.